This T cell receptor (beta chain) was profiled in a study of response to subunit inactivated influenza vaccine. The study, taken as a whole, reports: There was a suggestion from the authors that each seasonal influenza vaccination recruits few new T cells.

There are a few counts of this clonotype. Antigen specificity is unknown. TCRdb passed the RT-PCR reads through MiXCR, listing each CDR3 protein once. The profile shows about 520,000 distinct CDR3 sequences, 25% of them singletons. Germline V gives CDR1 KGHSH, CDR2 LQKENI. The CDR3 is made up of 14 amino acids. V was pared by 6 bases and J by 2 bases, with 6 bases of the junction left unmatched. The receptor's source is a man aged 45-65 years who received an inactivated influenza vaccine. Sequences were derived from CD4+ T cells sorted from PBMCs, sampled 5 to 6 days after vaccination. This sequence joins TRBV18 and TRBJ2-7, with TRBD2 identical over 8 bases. DNA for the CDR3: TGTGCCAGCTCCCCCCAGCGGGGGACCTACGAGCAGTACTTC. Encoded protein: CASSPQRGTYEQYF.